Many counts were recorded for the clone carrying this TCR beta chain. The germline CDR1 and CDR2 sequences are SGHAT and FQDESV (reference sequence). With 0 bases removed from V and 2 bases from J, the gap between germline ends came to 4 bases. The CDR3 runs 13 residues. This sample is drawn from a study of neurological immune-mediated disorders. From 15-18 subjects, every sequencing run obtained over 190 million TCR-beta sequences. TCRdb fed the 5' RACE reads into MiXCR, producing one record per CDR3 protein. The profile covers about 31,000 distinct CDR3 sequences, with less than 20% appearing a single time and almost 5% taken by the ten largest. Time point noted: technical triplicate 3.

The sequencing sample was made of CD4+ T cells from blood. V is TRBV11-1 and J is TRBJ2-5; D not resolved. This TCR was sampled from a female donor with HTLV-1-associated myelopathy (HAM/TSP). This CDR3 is CASSLAPQETQYF. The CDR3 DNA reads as TGTGCCAGCAGCTTAGCGCCACAAGAGACCCAGTACTTC.